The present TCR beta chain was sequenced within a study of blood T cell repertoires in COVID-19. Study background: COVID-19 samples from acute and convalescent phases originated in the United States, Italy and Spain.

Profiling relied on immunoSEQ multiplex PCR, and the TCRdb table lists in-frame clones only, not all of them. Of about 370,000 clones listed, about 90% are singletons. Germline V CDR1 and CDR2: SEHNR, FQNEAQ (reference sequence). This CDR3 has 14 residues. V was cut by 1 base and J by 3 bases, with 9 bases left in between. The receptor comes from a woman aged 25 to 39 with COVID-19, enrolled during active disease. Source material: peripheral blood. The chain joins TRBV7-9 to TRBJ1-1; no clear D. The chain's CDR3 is CASSLGGEDTEAFF. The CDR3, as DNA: TGTGCCAGCAGCTTAGGCGGGGAGGACACTGAAGCTTTCTTT.